This T cell receptor beta chain was obtained from a study of PD-1 blockade in classical Hodgkin lymphoma. As regards this clone: Its antigen remains unknown.

Profiling relied on immunoSEQ multiplex PCR, and the TCRdb table lists in-frame clones only, not all of them. The sample lists roughly 15,000 clones; approximately 80% were seen once. Time point here: cycle 4 day 1 (C4D1), after five to seven weeks of nivolumab. Brentuximab vedotin exposure varied among the patients, all of whom had relapsed after autologous stem cell transplantation. Isolation of CD4+ T cells from thawed PBMCs was performed by magnetic negative selection. Findings and caveats of the study: Researchers reported that CD4+ TCR diversity, though not CD8+, rose significantly by C4D1. Complete responders started with a diversity level that resembled newly diagnosed patients at baseline.

This TCR was recovered from a human donor with classical Hodgkin lymphoma. The sequencing used CD4+ T cells from blood, collected before the fourth cycle of nivolumab.

CDR3 sequence (DNA): TGTGCCAGCAGCCTCACCCGACCTAGTGGGGAGCTGTTTTTT. Its translation: CASSLTRPSGELFF. The rearrangement uses TRBV28 and TRBJ2-2; D is ambiguous. The CDR3 has 14 residues. Germline V lookup: CDR1 MDHEN, CDR2 SYDVKM. Trimming cost V 6 bases and J 8 bases, with 16 bases left between them.